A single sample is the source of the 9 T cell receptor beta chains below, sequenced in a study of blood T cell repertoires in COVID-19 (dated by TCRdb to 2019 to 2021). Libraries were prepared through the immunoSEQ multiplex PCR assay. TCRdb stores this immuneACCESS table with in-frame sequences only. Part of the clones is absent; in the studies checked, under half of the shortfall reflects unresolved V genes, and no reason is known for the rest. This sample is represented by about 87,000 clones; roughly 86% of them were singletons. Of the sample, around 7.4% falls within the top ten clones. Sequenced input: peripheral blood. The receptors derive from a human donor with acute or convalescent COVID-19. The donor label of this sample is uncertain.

The CDR3 nucleotides are TGCAGTGCTAGGGGGCCAGACGAGCAGTACTTC. Translating it yields CSARGPDEQYF. V usage is TRBV20-1 and J usage is TRBJ2-7; TRBD1 might be the D (5 bases). CDR3 length: 11 amino acids. V dropped 3 bases and J dropped 5 bases, with 8 bases sitting between them. Germline assignment: CDR1 DFQATT and CDR2 SNEGSKA (reference sequence).

This CDR3 reads CASSSPGGQEKLFF. In DNA form, the CDR3 reads TGTGCCAGCAGTTCCCCTGGGGGCCAGGAAAAACTGTTTTTT. The chain employs TRBV28 and TRBJ1-4, with D possibly matching TRBD1 (6 bases). The V end was cut by 4 bases, the J end by 8 bases, with 14 bases between. CDR3 length: 14 residues. Germline lookup yields CDR1 MDHEN and CDR2 SYDVKM.

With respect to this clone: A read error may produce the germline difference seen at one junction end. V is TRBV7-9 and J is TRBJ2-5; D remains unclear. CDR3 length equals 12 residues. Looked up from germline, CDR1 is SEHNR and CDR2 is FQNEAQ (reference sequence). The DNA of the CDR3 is TGTGCCAGCAGCCCCCCCCTGGCAACCCAGAACTTC. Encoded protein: CASSPPLATQNF. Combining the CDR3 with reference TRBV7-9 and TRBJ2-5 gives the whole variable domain DTGVSQNPRHKITKRGQNVTFRCDPISEHNRLYWYRQTLGQGPEFLTYFQNEAQLEKSRLLSDRFSAERPKGSFSTLEIQRTEQGDSAMYLCASSPPLATQNFGPGTRLLVL.

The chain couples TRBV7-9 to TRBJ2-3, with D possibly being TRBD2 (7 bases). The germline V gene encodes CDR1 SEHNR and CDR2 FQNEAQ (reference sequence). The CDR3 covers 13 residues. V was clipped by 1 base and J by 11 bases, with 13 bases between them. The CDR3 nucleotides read TGTGCCAGCAGCTTAGGAACAGGGAGGGGGCAGTATTTT. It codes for CASSLGTGRGQYF.

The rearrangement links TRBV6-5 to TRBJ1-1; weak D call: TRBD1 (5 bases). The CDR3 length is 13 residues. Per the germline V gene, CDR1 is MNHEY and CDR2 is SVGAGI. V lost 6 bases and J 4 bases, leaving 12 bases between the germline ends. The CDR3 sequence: CASRIQGGTEAFF. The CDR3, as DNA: TGTGCCAGCAGGATCCAGGGAGGCACTGAAGCTTTCTTT.

CDR3 loop: CATSDPTESYEQYF. CDR3 nucleotides: TGTGCCACCAGTGATCCAACAGAGTCCTACGAGCAGTACTTC. The rearrangement joins TRBV24-1 to TRBJ2-7; no firm D call. Germline CDR1 reads KGHDR; CDR2 reads SFDVKD. V was shortened by 3 bases and J by 1 base, with 9 bases between the two germline ends. This CDR3 contains 14 residues.

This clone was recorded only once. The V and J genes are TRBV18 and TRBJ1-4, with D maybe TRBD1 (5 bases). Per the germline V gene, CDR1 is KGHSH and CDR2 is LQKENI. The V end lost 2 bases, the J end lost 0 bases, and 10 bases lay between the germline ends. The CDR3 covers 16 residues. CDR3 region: CASSPRRDATNEKLFF. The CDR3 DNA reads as TGTGCCAGCTCACCAAGGAGGGACGCAACTAATGAAAAACTGTTTTTT. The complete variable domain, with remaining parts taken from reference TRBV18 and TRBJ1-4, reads NAGVMQNPRHLVRRRGQEARLRCSPMKGHSHVYWYRQLPEEGLKFMVYLQKENIIDESGMPKERFSAEFPKEGPSILRIQQVVRGDSAAYFCASSPRRDATNEKLFFGSGTQLSVL.

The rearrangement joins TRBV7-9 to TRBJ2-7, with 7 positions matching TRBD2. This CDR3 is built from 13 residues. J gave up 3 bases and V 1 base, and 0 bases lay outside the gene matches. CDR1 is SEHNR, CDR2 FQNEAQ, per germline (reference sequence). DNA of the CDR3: TGTGCCAGCAGCTTAGGGGAGGGCTACGAGCAGTACTTC. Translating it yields CASSLGEGYEQYF.

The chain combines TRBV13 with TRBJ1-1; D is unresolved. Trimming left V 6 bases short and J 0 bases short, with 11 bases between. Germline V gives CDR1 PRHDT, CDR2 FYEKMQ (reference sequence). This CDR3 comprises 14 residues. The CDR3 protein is CASRAGLMNTEAFF. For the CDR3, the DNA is TGTGCCAGCAGGGCAGGACTCATGAACACTGAAGCTTTCTTT.